These T cell receptor beta chains were read from a single sample in a study of CD4 T cells in relation to SARS-CoV-2 and coronaviruses. What these receptors recognize is not known. Produced via immunoSEQ multiplex PCR; TCRdb's table is partial and in-frame only. This table has about 23,000 clones, about 73% appearing once. The sample consisted of CD4+ T cells from PBMCs, cultured in vitro. These TCRs come from a human donor in good health. Both conserved end residues are part of each CDR3. D genes are given only for firm matches. Size tells how often a clone was seen (once, few, many) or the class of an expanded clone, and some rows leave it out.

TRBD1	few	TRBV28	TRBJ1-3	TGTGCCAGCAGTCAGGGGGCTTCTGGAAACACCATATATTTT	CASSQGASGNTIYF
NA	few	TRBV6-2/TRBV6-3	TRBJ2-7	TGTGCCAGCAGTTTTCTAGCGCCGCAAGCCTACGAGCAGTACTTC	CASSFLAPQAYEQYF
TRBD1	NA	TRBV7-8	TRBJ1-1	TGTGCCAGCAGCTTAGCTGTTGGGCAGGGGGCCTCCACTGAAGCTTTCTTT	CASSLAVGQGASTEAFF
TRBD2	NA	TRBV4-2	TRBJ2-1	TGTGCCAGCAGCCAAGATCCGGGGGGAGGGGTTTACTCCTACAATGAGCAGTTCTTC	CASSQDPGGGVYSYNEQFF
NA	NA	TRBV30	TRBJ2-7	TGTGCCTGTCAGCTGACTAGAGGCGAGCAGTACTTC	CACQLTRGEQYF
NA	NA	TRBV6-5	TRBJ2-5	TGTGCCAGCAGTTACCTCCAGGGGGGTCAAGAGACCCAGTACTTC	CASSYLQGGQETQYF
NA	NA	TRBV6-5	TRBJ2-2	TGTGCCAGCAGTACGGGGCAGCGGAACACCGGGGAGCTGTTTTTT	CASSTGQRNTGELFF
TRBD1	NA	TRBV2	TRBJ2-2	TGTGCCAGCAGGACTGACAGGGCGTCCGGGGAGCTGTTTTTT	CASRTDRASGELFF
TRBD1	NA	TRBV9	TRBJ2-2	TGTGCCAGCAGCCCAACGACAGGGATGTGGACCGGGGAGCTGTTTTTT	CASSPTTGMWTGELFF
NA	NA	TRBV3-1/TRBV3-2	TRBJ1-2	TGTGCCAGCAGCTACTCAGGGCCAACTAACTATGGCTACACCTTC	CASSYSGPTNYGYTF
NA	few	TRBV6-5	TRBJ1-1	TGTGCCAGCGCAATACAGAAGAACACTGAAGCTTTCTTT	CASAIQKNTEAFF
NA	NA	TRBV2	TRBJ1-4	TGTGCCAGCAGGAACACCGAAAAACTGTTTTTT	CASRNTEKLFF
TRBD2	NA	TRBV27	TRBJ2-3	TGTGCCAGCAGTTTCTTAGCGGGAGGTCTAGATACGCAGTATTTT	CASSFLAGGLDTQYF
NA	NA	TRBV18	TRBJ2-3	TGTGCCAGCTCACCACCGAACACAGATACGCAGTATTTT	CASSPPNTDTQYF
TRBD2	NA	TRBV12-3/TRBV12-4	TRBJ2-7	TGTGCCAGCGGGCTGAGCGGGAGGGCCCAGTACTTC	CASGLSGRAQYF
NA	few	TRBV1	TRBJ2-2	TGCACCAGCAGGACAGGTCTGACCGGGGAGCTGTTTTTT	CTSRTGLTGELFF
TRBD1	NA	TRBV19	TRBJ1-5	TGTGCCAGTAGTCCCGGACAGGGGAATAGGGGCAATCAGCCCCAGCATTTT	CASSPGQGNRGNQPQHF
TRBD1	NA	TRBV10-3	TRBJ1-5	TGTGCCATCAGTGACCAGGGGGGGAGCAATCAGCCCCAGCATTTT	CAISDQGGSNQPQHF
TRBD1	NA	TRBV11-2	TRBJ2-5	TGTGCCAGCAGCTTAGATGGGACAGGGCCCGTTGAGACCCAGTACTTC	CASSLDGTGPVETQYF
TRBD1	once	TRBV10-3	TRBJ2-7	TGTGCCATCAGTGAGTCCTCGACAGGGGGCAACGAGCAGTACTTC	CAISESSTGGNEQYF
NA	NA	TRBV7-9	TRBJ2-6	TGTGCCAGCAGCTCAGGACAGTCTGGGGCCAACGTCCTGACTTTC	CASSSGQSGANVLTF
NA	NA	TRBV9	TRBJ2-6	TGTGCCAGCAGCGGGGGACGGGGCGACTCTGGGGCCAACGTCCTGACTTTC	CASSGGRGDSGANVLTF
NA	NA	TRBV19	TRBJ1-1	TGTGCCAGTAGTATTGGTATAGGGTGGAACACTGAAGCTTTCTTT	CASSIGIGWNTEAFF
NA	NA	TRBV3-1/TRBV3-2	TRBJ1-1	TGTGCCAGCACCTGGGCCCCAGGGAGCACTGAAGCTTTCTTT	CASTWAPGSTEAFF
TRBD2	NA	TRBV27	TRBJ2-3	TGTGCCAGCAGTCCGGGGACTGCGCGGGGGGCAGATACGCAGTATTTT	CASSPGTARGADTQYF
NA	NA	TRBV19	TRBJ1-5	TGTGCCAGTAGTATCCTCTCGGCAGGGAGGGGCAATCAGCCCCAGCATTTT	CASSILSAGRGNQPQHF
TRBD2	once	TRBV6-4	TRBJ2-3	TGTGCCAGCAGTGACGGGGCGGGAGATACAGATACGCAGTATTTT	CASSDGAGDTDTQYF
NA	NA	TRBV19	TRBJ1-5	TGTGCCAGTCGAAGGAAGAATCAGCCCCAGCATTTT	CASRRKNQPQHF
NA	few	TRBV5-1	TRBJ1-2	TGCGCCAGCAGCTTGGACGTTGGCGGCTACACCTTC	CASSLDVGGYTF
NA	NA	TRBV3-1/TRBV3-2	TRBJ2-4	TGTGCCAGCAGCCAAGGGGCAAGCACAATTCAGTACTTC	CASSQGASTIQYF
NA	NA	TRBV3-1/TRBV3-2	TRBJ1-3	TGTGCCAGCAGCCAAGATCCCACAGGGCTGAACACCATATATTTT	CASSQDPTGLNTIYF
NA	NA	TRBV28	TRBJ1-4	TGTGCCAGCAGTCCCCGACGGATTCTTAATGAAAAACTGTTTTTT	CASSPRRILNEKLFF
NA	few	TRBV11-3	TRBJ1-1	TGTGCCAGCAGCTTAAGGAACACTGAAGCTTTCTTT	CASSLRNTEAFF
NA	NA	TRBV28	TRBJ1-2	TGTGCCATCTCTACAGTGCCGGGGGGCTATGGCTACACCTTC	CAISTVPGGYGYTF
NA	NA	TRBV2	TRBJ1-6	TGTGCCAGCAGTGTGATAAGCGGGCCCCACTTT	CASSVISGPHF
TRBD1	NA	TRBV19	TRBJ1-2	TGTGCCAGTAGTAATGAGGACAGGGGACGGAGAGGCTACACCTTC	CASSNEDRGRRGYTF
NA	NA	TRBV19	TRBJ2-5	TGTGCCAGTACCGAAGACAGGTCAGAGACCCAGTACTTC	CASTEDRSETQYF
TRBD1	NA	TRBV18	TRBJ1-5	TGTGCCAGCTCACCACTGGAAGGGGGCGGCGGAATTGGTCAGCCCCAGCATTTT	CASSPLEGGGGIGQPQHF
NA	few	TRBV10-1	TRBJ2-1	TGCGCCAGCAGTATGCCGTACAATGAGCAGTTCTTC	CASSMPYNEQFF
NA	NA	TRBV28	TRBJ1-2	TGTGCCAGCAGTTCCCCCCATGGGGGGTGGGGCTACACCTTC	CASSSPHGGWGYTF
NA	NA	TRBV7-2	TRBJ2-1	TGTGCCAGCAGCTCGAATATGGGGGCCTACAATGAGCAGTTCTTC	CASSSNMGAYNEQFF
TRBD2	NA	TRBV2	TRBJ2-1	TGTGCCAGCACCCCCGGACTAGCGGGCACCAATGAGCAGTTCTTC	CASTPGLAGTNEQFF
NA	once	TRBV24-1	TRBJ2-3	TGTGCCACCAGTGATCGGAGGCTTCCCACAGATACGCAGTATTTT	CATSDRRLPTDTQYF
NA	NA	TRBV18	TRBJ2-3	TGTGCCAGCTCACCATCTGATTGGGGCAACACAGATACGCAGTATTTT	CASSPSDWGNTDTQYF
TRBD1	NA	TRBV30	TRBJ2-7	TGTGCCTGGAGTTCTATACCGGGACAGGGCAAGGACGAGCAGTACTTC	CAWSSIPGQGKDEQYF
NA	NA	TRBV28	TRBJ1-1	TGTGCCAGCTACCTGATGACAGGCAACACTGAAGCTTTCTTT	CASYLMTGNTEAFF